This passage covers 3 T cell receptor beta chains from one sample sequenced in a study of CD8 T cells in Susac syndrome. Reverse transcription used 0.5 to 1 ug RNA and random hexamers. A single record per CDR3 protein comes from TCRdb applying MiXCR to the immunoSEQ multiplex PCR reads. Among about 150,000 distinct CDR3 sequences listed, 95% were seen once. The material sequenced was CD8+ T cells from PBMCs. The receptors were gathered from a human donor with multiple sclerosis.

A single count supports this clonotype. This chain uses TRBV20-1 with TRBJ2-1, with D unclear. The CDR3 sequence is 13 residues long. The germline V gene encodes CDR1 DFQATT and CDR2 SNEGSKA (reference sequence). The germline V and J ends were trimmed by 6 bases and 3 bases, with 12 bases remaining between them. The chain's CDR3 is CSALLELYNEQFF. For the CDR3, the DNA is TGCAGTGCCCTGTTAGAGCTCTACAATGAGCAGTTCTTC.

This rearrangement joins TRBV20-1 to TRBJ2-5; 10 nucleotides agree with TRBD1. V shed 5 bases and J 5 bases; nucleotides not matched to a gene: 14. The CDR3 spans 16 residues. Germline lookup yields CDR1 DFQATT and CDR2 SNEGSKA (reference sequence). The CDR3 region is CSAHRRDRGSRETQYF. CDR3 sequence (DNA): TGCAGTGCTCATCGCCGGGACAGGGGCTCGAGGGAGACCCAGTACTTC.

This chain uses TRBV14 with TRBJ1-6, with D uncertain. Germline V CDR1 and CDR2: SGHDN, FVKESK. Trimming took 1 base from V and 8 from J, leaving 9 bases between them. CDR3 length: 14 residues. CDR3 DNA: TGTGCCAGCAGCCAAGTAACTCTCTATTCACCCCTCCACTTT. Translation gives CASSQVTLYSPLHF.